What follows describes a single TCR beta chain. Its antigen is unknown. Base qualities are not at hand, and no much larger clone is one base apart. This sample is drawn from a study of blood T cell repertoires in COVID-19 (dated by TCRdb to between 2020 and 2021). Broadly, across the study: Collaborator samples came from the United States, Italy and Spain and covered acute and convalescent phases of COVID-19. HLA class I and class II types, where available, came from metadata supplied by the sample provider rather than from assay-based typing. The dataset comprised deeply sampled blood TCRbeta repertoires from subjects exposed to, actively infected with, or recovered from COVID-19. The prospective study material was composed of cDNA or gDNA derived from T cells, B-cell-depleted T cells, or PBMCs. Sample metadata almost always included a de-identified subject ID, COVID-19 status, age in years and sex. Samples were obtained from the ongoing ImmuneRACE study (first 160 participants) and from about 1,300 subjects provided by 6 global collaborators. The repertoires were released in a freely available public database meant as a resource for research on the immune response to SARS-CoV-2.

TCRbeta CDR3 regions were amplified from genomic DNA by means of the immunoSEQ Assay, a bias-controlled multiplex PCR. In the paper's pipeline: Within the assay, amplification of reference gene primers was used to estimate how many nucleated cells each sample contained. To quantify the absolute abundance of each unique TCRbeta CDR3 rearrangement, sequence reads were collapsed and filtered. For each sample, productive Simpson clonality was calculated by taking the square root of Simpson's diversity index across productive rearrangements. The source is immuneACCESS, and TCRdb retained only in-frame sequences with V and J called. Part of the clones is not carried over; for the studies checked, unresolved V genes explain less than half of this, and the remainder is unexplained. V, J and clone size derive from that table, while D and trimming were established from the DNA sequence. The sample records 210,000 or so clones, roughly 84% of which are singletons. Roughly 2% of the sample comes from the top ten.

The collaborating institutions used their own protocols to collect whole blood in K2EDTA tubes. For TCRbeta analysis, collaborator samples were shipped as frozen whole blood, as isolated PBMCs, or as DNA extracted from either sample type. The investigation overall reported the following: The quantity of clinical and demographic metadata differed by source and by participant and was supplied without curation.

CDR3 length: 16 amino acids, cysteine to phenylalanine. Only CDR3 DNA is held: 48 bases, read in frame from base 1. The germline V gene encodes CDR1 MNHEY and CDR2 SMNVEV (reference sequence). Cut back by 5 bases and 4 bases, the V and J ends lie 18 bases apart. The receptor comes from a man aged 35 to 55 with active or convalescent COVID-19. The sequenced sample consisted of peripheral blood. The rearrangement combines TRBV27 with TRBJ2-1; TRBD1 might be the D gene, on 6 matching bases. The DNA sequence reads TGTGCCAGCAGTCCTCAGGGGATAGAAGGGTACAATGAGCAGTTCTTC. The resulting protein is CASSPQGIEGYNEQFF.